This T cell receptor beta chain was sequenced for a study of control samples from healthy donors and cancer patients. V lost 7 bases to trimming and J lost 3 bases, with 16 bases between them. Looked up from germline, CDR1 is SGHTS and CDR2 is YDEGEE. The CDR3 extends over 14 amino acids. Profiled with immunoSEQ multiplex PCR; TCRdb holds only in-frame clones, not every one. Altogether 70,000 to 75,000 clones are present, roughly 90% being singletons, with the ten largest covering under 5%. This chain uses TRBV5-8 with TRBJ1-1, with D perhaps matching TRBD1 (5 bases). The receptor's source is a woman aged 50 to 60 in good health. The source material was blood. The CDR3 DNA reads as TGTGCCAGCCCAGCACGCGAAGGGGACACTGAAGCTTTCTTT. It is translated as CASPAREGDTEAFF. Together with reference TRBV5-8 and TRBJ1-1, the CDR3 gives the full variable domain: EAGVTQSPTHLIKTRGQQATLRCSPISGHTSVYWYQQALGLGLQFLLWYDEGEERNRGNFPPRFSGRQFPNYSSELNVNALELEDSALYLCASPAREGDTEAFFGQGTRLTVV.